This T cell receptor (beta chain) is drawn from a study of cytomegalovirus exposure and HLA in healthy donors. Study conclusions and caveats: CMV antigen specificity was confirmed in vitro for three CMV-associated chains.

In regard to this clone: Its specificity is unknown.

The CDR3 sequence is 14 residues long. The V and J ends lost 0 bases and 8 bases, in that order; junction bases with no gene match: 5. Germline V lookup: CDR1 SGHRS, CDR2 YFSETQ. Primers: 60 Vbeta forward and 13 Jbeta reverse. Sequencing used immunoSEQ multiplex PCR; TCRdb keeps in-frame clones, though not all of them. The sample has 35,000 or so clones; roughly 79% are singletons. The rearrangement links TRBV5-1 to TRBJ2-1; TRBD2 matches 7 bases. The sample taken for sequencing was PBMCs. This sequence was found in a middle-aged woman in good health and CMV-seronegative. CDR3 sequence reads: CASSLGWGRDEQFF. The CDR3 DNA reads TGCGCCAGCAGCTTGGGTTGGGGGAGGGATGAGCAGTTCTTC.